This T cell receptor (beta chain) originates from a study of blood T cells in healthy people across ages. Study findings and constraints: Strongly correlated with naive T cell percentage was TCR beta diversity. Investigators treated diversity estimates from one million T cells as underestimates. A conclusive naive versus antigen-experienced comparison was prevented by the unsorted PBMCs. CMV status of donors was not determined, possibly confounding expanded clonotype changes.

There are 17 residues in the CDR3. V shed 5 bases, J shed 0 bases, and the junction held 10 bases outside the gene matches. Germline V gene lookup returns CDR1 MDHEN and CDR2 SYDVKM. Alongside a J-beta primer mix, a sample-barcoded 5' primer served in a second PCR lasting about 7 to 12 cycles. MiXCR, applied by TCRdb to the 5' RACE reads, yields one record per CDR3 protein. Of 1.5 million to 2 million distinct CDR3 sequences in the sample, 49% were seen once. On this clonotype itself: Its antigen is not identified.

The clonotype originates from a woman aged 40 to 50 in good health. This sequence joins TRBV28 and TRBJ2-3; 8 bases are shared with TRBD1. The sample consisted of blood. CDR3 DNA sequence: TGTGCCAGCAGTCCTAACAGGGGGGCAGGGAGCACAGATACGCAGTATTTT. Its translation is CASSPNRGAGSTDTQYF.